This paragraph covers one TCR beta chain sequence. V was shortened by 6 bases and J by 5 bases, with 11 bases between the two germline ends. The CDR3 covers 13 residues. Germline loops: CDR1 SGHKS, CDR2 YYEKEE (reference sequence). Assay used: immunoSEQ multiplex PCR; TCRdb lists only in-frame clones, some missing. The sample carries 17,000 or so clones, 80% to 90% recorded once. The source of the sample is a study of OX40 agonist ivuxolimab in advanced cancers. Overall study: The dose of intravenous ivuxolimab that patients received every 2 weeks ranged from 0.01 to 10 mg/kg. Antecedent anti-PD-1, anti-PD-L1 or anti-CTLA-4 therapy was permissible, with under 50% having received some.

V usage is TRBV5-5 and J usage is TRBJ2-2, with D unclear. The sample consisted of CD4+ or CD8+ T cells sorted from blood, taken in a trial of the OX40 agonist ivuxolimab. The source is an adult with an advanced solid tumor such as melanoma, head and neck, liver or kidney cancer. CDR3 coding DNA: TGTGCCAGCATCCTTCGGCGTACCGGGGAGCTGTTTTTT. This translates into CASILRRTGELFF.